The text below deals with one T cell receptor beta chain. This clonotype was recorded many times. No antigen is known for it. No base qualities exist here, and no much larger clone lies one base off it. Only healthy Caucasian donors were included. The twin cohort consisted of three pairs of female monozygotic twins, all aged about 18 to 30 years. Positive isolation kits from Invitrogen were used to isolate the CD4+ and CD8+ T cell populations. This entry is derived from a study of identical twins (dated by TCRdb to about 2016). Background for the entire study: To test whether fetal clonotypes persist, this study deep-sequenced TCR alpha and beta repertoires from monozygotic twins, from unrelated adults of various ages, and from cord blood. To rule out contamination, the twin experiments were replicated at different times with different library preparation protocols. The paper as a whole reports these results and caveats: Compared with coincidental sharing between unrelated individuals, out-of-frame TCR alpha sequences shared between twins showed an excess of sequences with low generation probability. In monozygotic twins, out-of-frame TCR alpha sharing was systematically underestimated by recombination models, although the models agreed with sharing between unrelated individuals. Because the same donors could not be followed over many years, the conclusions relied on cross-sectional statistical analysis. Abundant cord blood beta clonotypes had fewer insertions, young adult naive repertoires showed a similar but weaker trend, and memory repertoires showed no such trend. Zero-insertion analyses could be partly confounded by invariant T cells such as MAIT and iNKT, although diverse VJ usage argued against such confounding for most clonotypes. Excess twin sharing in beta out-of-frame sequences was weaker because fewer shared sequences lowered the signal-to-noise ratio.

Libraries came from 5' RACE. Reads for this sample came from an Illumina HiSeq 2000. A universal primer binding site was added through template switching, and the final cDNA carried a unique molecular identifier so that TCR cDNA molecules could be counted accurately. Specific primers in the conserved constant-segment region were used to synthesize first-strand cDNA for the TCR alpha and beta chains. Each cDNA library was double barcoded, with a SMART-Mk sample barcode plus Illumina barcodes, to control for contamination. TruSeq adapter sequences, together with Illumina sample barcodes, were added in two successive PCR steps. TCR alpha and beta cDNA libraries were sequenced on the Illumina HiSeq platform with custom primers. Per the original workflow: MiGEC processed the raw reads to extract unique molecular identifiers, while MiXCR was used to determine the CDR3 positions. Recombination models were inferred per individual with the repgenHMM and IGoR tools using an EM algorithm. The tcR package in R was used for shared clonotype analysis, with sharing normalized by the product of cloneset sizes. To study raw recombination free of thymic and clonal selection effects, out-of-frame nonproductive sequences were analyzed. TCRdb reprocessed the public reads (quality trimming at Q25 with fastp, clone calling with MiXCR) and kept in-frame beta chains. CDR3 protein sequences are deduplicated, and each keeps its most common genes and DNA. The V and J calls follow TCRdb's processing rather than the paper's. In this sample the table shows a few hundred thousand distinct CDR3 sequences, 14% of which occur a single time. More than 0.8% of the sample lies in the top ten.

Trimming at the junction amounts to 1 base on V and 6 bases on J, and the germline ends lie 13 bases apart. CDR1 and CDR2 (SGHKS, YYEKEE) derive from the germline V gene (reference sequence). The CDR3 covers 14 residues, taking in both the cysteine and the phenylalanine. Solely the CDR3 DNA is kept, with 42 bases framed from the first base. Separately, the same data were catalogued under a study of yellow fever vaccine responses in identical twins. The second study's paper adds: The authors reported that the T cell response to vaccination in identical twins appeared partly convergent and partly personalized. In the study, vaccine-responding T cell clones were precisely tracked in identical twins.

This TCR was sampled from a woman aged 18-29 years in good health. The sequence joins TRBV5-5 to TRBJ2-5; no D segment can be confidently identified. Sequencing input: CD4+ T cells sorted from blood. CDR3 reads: CASSLYAREKTQYF. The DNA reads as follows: TGTGCCAGCAGCTTGTACGCGCGTGAGAAGACCCAGTACTTC.